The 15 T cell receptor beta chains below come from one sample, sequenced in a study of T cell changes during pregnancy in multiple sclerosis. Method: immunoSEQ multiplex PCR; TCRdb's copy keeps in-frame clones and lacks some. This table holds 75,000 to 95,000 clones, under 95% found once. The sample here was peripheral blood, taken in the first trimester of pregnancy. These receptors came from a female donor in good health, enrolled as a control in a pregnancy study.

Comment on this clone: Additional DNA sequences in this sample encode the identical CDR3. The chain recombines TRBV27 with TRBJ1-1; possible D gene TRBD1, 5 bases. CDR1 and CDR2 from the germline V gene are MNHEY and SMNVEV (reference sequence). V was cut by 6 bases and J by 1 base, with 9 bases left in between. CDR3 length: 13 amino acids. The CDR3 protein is CASSRGGNTEAFF. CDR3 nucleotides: TGTGCCAGCAGCCGGGGGGGGAACACTGAAGCTTTCTTT.

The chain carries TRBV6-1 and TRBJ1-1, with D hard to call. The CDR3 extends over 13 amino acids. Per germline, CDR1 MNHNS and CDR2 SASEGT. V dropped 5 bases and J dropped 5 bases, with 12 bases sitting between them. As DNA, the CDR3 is TGTGCCAGCAGTCCAAAACGGGGAACTGAAGCTTTCTTT. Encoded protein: CASSPKRGTEAFF.

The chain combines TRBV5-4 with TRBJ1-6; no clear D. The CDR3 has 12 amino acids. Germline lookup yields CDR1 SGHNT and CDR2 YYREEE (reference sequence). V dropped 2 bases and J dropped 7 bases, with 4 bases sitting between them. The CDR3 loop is CASSFMNSPLHF. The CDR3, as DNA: TGTGCCAGCAGCTTTATGAATTCACCCCTCCACTTT.

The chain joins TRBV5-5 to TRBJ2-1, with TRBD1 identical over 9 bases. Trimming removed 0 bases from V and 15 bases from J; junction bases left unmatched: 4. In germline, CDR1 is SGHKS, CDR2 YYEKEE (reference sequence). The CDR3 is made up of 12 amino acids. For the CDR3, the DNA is TGTGCCAGCAGCTTGGACGGGACAGGGCGGTTCTTC. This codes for CASSLDGTGRFF.

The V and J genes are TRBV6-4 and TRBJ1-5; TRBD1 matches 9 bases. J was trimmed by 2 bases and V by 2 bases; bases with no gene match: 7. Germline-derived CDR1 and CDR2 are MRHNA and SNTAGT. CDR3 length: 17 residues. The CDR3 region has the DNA TGTGCCAGCAGTGACGCTGGGGACAGGGAAGGCAATCAGCCCCAGCATTTT. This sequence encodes CASSDAGDREGNQPQHF.

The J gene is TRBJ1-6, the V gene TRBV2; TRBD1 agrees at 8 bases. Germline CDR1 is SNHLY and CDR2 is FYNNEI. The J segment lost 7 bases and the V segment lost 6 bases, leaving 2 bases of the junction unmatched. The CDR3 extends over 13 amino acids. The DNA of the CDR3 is TGTGCCAGCAGCTGGGACAGGAATTCACCCCTCCACTTT. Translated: CASSWDRNSPLHF.

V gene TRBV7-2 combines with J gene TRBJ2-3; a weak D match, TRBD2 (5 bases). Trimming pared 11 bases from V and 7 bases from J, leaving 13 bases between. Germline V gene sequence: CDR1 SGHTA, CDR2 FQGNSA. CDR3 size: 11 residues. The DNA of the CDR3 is TGTGCCGTCCTCCGGGGAAATACGCAGTATTTT. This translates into CAVLRGNTQYF.

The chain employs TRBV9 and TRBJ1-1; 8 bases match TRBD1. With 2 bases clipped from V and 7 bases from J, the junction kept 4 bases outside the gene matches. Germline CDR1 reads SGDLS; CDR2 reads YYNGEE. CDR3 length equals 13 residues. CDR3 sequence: CASSVAGTGEAFF. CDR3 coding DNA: TGTGCCAGCAGCGTGGCCGGGACAGGTGAAGCTTTCTTT. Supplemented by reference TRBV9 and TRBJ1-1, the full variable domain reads DSGVTQTPKHLITATGQRVTLRCSPRSGDLSVYWYQQSLDQGLQFLIQYYNGEERAKGNILERFSAQQFPDLHSELNLSSLELGDSALYFCASSVAGTGEAFFGQGTRLTVV.

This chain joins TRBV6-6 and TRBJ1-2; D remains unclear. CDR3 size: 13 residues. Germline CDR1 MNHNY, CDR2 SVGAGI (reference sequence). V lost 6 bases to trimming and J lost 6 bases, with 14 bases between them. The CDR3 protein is CASSPERVDGYTF. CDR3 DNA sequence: TGTGCCAGCAGCCCTGAGAGGGTTGATGGCTACACCTTC.

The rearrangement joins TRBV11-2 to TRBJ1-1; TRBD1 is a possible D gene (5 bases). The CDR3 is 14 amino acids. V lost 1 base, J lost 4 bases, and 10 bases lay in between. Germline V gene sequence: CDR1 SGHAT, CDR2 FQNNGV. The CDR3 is CASSLGFRVTEAFF. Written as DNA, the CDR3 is TGTGCCAGCAGCTTAGGGTTCAGGGTCACTGAAGCTTTCTTT.

In nucleotides, the CDR3 is TGTGCTAGTGGGGACGCGGGGGGGGAGCTGTTTTTT. Translation gives CASGDAGGELFF. This rearrangement joins TRBV12-5 to TRBJ2-2; possibly TRBD2 for D (6 bases). The V gene's germline CDR1 is LGHNT and CDR2 FRNRAP. The V and J ends lost 6 bases and 8 bases respectively, with 10 bases between them. CDR3 length equals 12 residues.

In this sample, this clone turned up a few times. The CDR3 spells CASSLRGGWGQETQYF. The CDR3 DNA reads TGTGCCAGCAGTCTAAGGGGGGGATGGGGTCAGGAGACCCAGTACTTC. The J gene is TRBJ2-5, the V gene TRBV27; D is perhaps TRBD2 (7 bases). Germline lookup yields CDR1 MNHEY and CDR2 SMNVEV (reference sequence). The V gene lost 5 bases and the J gene lost 5 bases, with 21 bases spanning the gap. The CDR3 runs to 16 residues.

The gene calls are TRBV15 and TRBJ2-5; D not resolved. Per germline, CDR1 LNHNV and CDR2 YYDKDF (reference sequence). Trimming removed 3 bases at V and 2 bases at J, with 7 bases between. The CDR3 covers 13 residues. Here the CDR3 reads CATSSLTQETQYF. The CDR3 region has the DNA TGTGCCACCAGCAGTCTGACTCAAGAGACCCAGTACTTC.

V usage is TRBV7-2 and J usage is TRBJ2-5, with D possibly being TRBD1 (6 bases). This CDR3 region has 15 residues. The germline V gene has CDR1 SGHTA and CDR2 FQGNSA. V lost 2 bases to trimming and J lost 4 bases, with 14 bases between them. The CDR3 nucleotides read TGTGCCAGCAGCTTAAGGGGAAGGACAGCAGAGACCCAGTACTTC. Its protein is CASSLRGRTAETQYF.

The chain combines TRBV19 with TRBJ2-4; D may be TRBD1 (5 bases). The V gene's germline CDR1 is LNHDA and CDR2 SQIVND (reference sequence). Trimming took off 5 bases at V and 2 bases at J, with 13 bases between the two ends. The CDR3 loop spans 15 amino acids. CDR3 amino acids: CASSPRQGSKNIQYF. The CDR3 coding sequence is TGTGCCAGTAGTCCCCGTCAGGGATCCAAAAACATTCAGTACTTC.